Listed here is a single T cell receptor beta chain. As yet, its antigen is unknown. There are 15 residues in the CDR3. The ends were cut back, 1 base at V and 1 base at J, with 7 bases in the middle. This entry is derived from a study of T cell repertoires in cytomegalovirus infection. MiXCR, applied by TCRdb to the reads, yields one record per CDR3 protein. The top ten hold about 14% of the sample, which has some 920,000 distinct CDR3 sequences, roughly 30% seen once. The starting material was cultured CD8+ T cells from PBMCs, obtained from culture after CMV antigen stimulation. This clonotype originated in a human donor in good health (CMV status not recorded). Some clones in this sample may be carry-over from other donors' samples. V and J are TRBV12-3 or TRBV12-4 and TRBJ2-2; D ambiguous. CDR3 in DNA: TGTGCCAGCAGTTTAGTTAACAGGAACACCGGGGAGCTGTTTTTT. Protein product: CASSLVNRNTGELFF.